This T cell receptor beta chain derives from a study of OX40 agonist ivuxolimab in advanced cancers. Study-wide background: As their treatment, patients were administered ivuxolimab, an agonistic anti-OX40 (CD134) antibody. The study, taken as a whole, reports: Some nonresponders likewise displayed low normalized T-cell clonal expansion. The investigators did not determine what antigen specificity the expanded peripheral T cells had.

The V gene lost 6 bases and the J gene lost 10 bases, with 22 bases spanning the gap. Looked up from germline, CDR1 is MDHEN and CDR2 is SYDVKM. The CDR3 contains 15 residues. Clones were read by immunoSEQ multiplex PCR, and TCRdb kept only the in-frame ones, dropping some. The table records 55,000 to 80,000 clones, about four fifths of them present only once. Comment on this clone: Its antigen is still unknown.

The clonotype comes from an adult with an advanced solid tumor such as melanoma, head and neck, liver or kidney cancer. The chain recombines TRBV28 with TRBJ2-1; D tentatively reads TRBD1 or TRBD2 (5 bases each). The material sequenced was CD4+ or CD8+ T cells sorted from blood, taken in a trial of the OX40 agonist ivuxolimab. The chain's CDR3 is CASSLQTLGVEEQFF. In DNA form, the CDR3 reads TGTGCCAGCAGCCTACAAACCTTGGGGGTAGAGGAGCAGTTCTTC.